The source of this TCR beta chain is a study of blood T cell repertoires in COVID-19. At the level of the study: Sources were T cells, B-cell-depleted T cells, or PBMCs; the material itself was cDNA or gDNA.

As originally analysed: Amplification of reference gene primers was used by the study to estimate nucleated cell counts. Only in-frame clones appear in the TCRdb table, and some are missing; sequencing was by immunoSEQ multiplex PCR. The V and J calls and the clone size are those of that table, but D and trimming were determined from the DNA. Found here are approximately 220,000 clones, about nine tenths of them singletons; the top ten hold 2% to 2.5%. V gave up 2 bases and J gave up 3 bases, with 9 bases separating them. The CDR3 is made up of 14 amino acids. Germline CDR1 and CDR2: SGHRS and YFSETQ.

This clonotype originated in a woman in her forties or fifties with acute or convalescent COVID-19. What was sequenced was peripheral blood. This rearrangement joins TRBV5-1 to TRBJ1-5; D possibly corresponds to TRBD1 (5 bases). The CDR3, as DNA: TGCGCCAGCAGCTTTGACAGTAACAATCAGCCCCAGCATTTT. Its translation: CASSFDSNNQPQHF.